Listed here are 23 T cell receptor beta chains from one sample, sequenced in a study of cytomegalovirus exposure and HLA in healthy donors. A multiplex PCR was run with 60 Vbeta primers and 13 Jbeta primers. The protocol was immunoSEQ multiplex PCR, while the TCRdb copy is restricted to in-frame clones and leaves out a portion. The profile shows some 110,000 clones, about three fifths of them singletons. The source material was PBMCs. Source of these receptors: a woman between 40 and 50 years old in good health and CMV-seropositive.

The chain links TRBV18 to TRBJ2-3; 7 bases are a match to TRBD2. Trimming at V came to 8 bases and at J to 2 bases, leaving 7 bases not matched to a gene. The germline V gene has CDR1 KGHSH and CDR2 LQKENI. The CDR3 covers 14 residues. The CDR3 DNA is TGTGCCAGCCGGGGCAGCGGGATCACAGATACGCAGTATTTT. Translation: CASRGSGITDTQYF.

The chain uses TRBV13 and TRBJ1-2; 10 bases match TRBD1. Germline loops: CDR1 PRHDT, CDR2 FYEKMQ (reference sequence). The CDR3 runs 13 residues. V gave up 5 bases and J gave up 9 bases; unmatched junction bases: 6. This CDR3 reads CASSATGGLSYTF. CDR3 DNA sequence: TGTGCCAGCAGCGCGACAGGGGGCTTGAGCTACACCTTC.

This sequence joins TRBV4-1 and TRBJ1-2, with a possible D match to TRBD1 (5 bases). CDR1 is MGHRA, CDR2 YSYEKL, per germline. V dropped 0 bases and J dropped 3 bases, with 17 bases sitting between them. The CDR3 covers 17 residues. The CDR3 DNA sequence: TGCGCCAGCAGCCAAGATCACGAGGAGGGGAGTTACTATGGCTACACCTTC. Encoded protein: CASSQDHEEGSYYGYTF.

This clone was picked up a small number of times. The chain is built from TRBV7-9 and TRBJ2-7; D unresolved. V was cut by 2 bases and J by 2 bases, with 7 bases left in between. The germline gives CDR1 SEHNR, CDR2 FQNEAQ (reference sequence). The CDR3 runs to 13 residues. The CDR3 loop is CASSLLIAYEQYF. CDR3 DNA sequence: TGTGCCAGCAGCTTACTGATAGCCTACGAGCAGTACTTC.

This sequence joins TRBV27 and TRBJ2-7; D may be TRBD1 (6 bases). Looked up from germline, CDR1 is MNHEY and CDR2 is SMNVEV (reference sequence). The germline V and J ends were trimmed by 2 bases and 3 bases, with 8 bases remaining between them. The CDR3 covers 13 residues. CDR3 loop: CASSLKTGYEQYF. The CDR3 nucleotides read TGTGCCAGCAGTTTAAAGACAGGCTACGAGCAGTACTTC.

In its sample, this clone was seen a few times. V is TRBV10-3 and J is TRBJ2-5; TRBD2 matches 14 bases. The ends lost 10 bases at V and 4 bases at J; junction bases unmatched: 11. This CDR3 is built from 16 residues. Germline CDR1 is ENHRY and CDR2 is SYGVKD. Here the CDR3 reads CATRSTSGGAGETQYF. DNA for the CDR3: TGTGCCACCCGGTCGACTAGCGGGGGGGCGGGAGAGACCCAGTACTTC.

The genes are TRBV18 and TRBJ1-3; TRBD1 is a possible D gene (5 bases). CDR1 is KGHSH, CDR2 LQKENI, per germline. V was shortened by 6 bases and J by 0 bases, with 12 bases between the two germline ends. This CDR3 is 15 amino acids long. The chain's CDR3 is CASSDTEDSGNTIYF. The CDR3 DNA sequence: TGTGCCAGCTCGGACACAGAGGACTCTGGAAACACCATATATTTT.

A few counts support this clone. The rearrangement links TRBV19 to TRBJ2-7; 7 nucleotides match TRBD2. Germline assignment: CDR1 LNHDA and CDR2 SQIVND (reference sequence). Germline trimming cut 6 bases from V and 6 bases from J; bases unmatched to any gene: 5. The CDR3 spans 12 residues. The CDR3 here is CASRSGGGEQYF. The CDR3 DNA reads TGTGCCAGTAGATCGGGGGGAGGCGAGCAGTACTTC.

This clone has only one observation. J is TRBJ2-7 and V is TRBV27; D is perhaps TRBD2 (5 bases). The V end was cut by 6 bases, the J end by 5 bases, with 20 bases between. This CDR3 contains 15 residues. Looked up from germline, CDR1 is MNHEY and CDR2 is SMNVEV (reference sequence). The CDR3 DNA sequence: TGTGCCAGCAGGACCGGGGAAGGGAGAAGCGACGAGCAGTACTTC. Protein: CASRTGEGRSDEQYF.

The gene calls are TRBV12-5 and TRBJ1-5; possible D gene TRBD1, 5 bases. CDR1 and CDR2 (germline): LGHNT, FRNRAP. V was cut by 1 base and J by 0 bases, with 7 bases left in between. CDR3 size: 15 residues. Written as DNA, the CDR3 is TGTGCTAGTGGTTTGGGCAGGGATAGCAATCAGCCCCAGCATTTT. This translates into CASGLGRDSNQPQHF.

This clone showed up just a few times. This CDR3 is CATRQGWTEAFF. CDR3 nucleotide sequence: TGTGCCACAAGACAGGGTTGGACTGAAGCTTTCTTT. The chain couples TRBV30 to TRBJ1-1; TRBD1 aligns across 7 bases. The CDR3 totals 12 residues. With V trimmed by 8 bases and J by 5 bases, 8 bases remained unmatched. Looked up from germline, CDR1 is GTSNPN and CDR2 is SVGIG (reference sequence).

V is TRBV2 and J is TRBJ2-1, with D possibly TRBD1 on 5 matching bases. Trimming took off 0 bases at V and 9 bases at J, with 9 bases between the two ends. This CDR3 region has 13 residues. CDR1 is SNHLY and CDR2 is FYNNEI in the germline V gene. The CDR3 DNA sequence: TGTGCCAGCAGTGAAGCGCAGGGATCTGAGCAGTTCTTC. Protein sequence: CASSEAQGSEQFF.

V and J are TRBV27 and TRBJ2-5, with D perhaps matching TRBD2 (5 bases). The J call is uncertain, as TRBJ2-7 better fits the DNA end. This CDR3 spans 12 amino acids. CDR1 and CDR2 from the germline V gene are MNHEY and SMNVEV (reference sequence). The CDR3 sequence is CASAQRGNEQYF. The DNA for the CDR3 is TGTGCCAGCGCCCAACGGGGTAACGAGCAGTACTTC.

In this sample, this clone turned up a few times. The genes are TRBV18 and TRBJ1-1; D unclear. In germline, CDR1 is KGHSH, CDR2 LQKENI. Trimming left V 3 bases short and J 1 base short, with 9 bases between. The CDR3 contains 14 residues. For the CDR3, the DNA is TGTGCCAGCTCACCTGTTCGAGAGAACACTGAAGCTTTCTTT. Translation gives CASSPVRENTEAFF.

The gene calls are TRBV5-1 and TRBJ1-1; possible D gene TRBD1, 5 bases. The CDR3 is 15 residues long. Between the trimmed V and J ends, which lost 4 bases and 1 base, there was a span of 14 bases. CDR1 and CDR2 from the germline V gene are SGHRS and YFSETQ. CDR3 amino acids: CASSHIDTGNTEAFF. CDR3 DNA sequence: TGCGCCAGCAGCCATATCGACACAGGGAACACTGAAGCTTTCTTT.

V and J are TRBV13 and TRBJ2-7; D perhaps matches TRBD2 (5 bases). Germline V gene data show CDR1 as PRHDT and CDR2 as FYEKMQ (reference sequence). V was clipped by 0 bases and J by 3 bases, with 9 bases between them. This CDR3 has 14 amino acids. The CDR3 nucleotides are TGTGCCAGCAGCTTAGGGGACTCCGACTACGAGCAGTACTTC. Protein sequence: CASSLGDSDYEQYF.

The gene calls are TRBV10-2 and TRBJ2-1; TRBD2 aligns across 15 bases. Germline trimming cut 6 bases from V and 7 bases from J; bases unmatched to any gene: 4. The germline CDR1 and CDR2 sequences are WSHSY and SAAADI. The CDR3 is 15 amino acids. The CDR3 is CASRTGTSGRNEQFF. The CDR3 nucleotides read TGCGCCAGCAGGACCGGGACTAGCGGGAGGAATGAGCAGTTCTTC.

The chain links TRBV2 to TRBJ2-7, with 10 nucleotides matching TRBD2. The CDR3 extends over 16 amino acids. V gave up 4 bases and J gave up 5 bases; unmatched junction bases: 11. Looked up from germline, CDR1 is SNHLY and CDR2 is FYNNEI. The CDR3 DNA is TGTGCCAGCAGTGTAGAGGCTAGCGGGAGAGGGGACGAGCAGTACTTC. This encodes CASSVEASGRGDEQYF.

CDR3 bases: TGTGCCAGCAGCTCCTTTAGCGGAACCGGGGAGCTGTTTTTT. Translating it yields CASSSFSGTGELFF. V usage is TRBV11-3 and J usage is TRBJ2-2; D might be TRBD2 (6 bases). The CDR3 runs to 14 residues. The V and J ends lost 4 bases and 5 bases respectively, with 11 bases between them. Germline lookup yields CDR1 SGHNT and CDR2 YENEEA. Based on the CDR3 plus reference TRBV11-3 and TRBJ2-2, the full variable domain is EAGVVQSPRYKIIEKKQPVAFWCNPISGHNTLYWYLQNLGQGPELLIRYENEEAVDDSQLPKDRFSAERLKGVDSTLKIQPAELGDSAVYLCASSSFSGTGELFFGEGSRLTVL.

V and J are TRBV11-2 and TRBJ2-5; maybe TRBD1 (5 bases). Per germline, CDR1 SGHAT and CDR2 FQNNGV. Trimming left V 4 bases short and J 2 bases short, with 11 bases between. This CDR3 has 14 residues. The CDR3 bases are TGTGCCAGCAGCTCGACAGAACGACAAGAGACCCAGTACTTC. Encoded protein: CASSSTERQETQYF.

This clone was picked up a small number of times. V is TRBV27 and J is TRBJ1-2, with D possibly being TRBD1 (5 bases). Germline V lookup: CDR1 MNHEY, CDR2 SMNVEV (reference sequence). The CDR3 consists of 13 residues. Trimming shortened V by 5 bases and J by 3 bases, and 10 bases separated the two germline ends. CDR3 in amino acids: CASSPGIDYGYTF. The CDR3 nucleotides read TGTGCCAGCAGTCCAGGGATCGACTATGGCTACACCTTC.

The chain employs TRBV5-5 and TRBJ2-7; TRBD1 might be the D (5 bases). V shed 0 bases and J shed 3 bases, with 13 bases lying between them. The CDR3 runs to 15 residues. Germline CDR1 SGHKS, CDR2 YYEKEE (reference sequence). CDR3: CASSLAVGAIYEQYF. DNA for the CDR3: TGTGCCAGCAGCTTGGCCGTAGGGGCCATCTACGAGCAGTACTTC.

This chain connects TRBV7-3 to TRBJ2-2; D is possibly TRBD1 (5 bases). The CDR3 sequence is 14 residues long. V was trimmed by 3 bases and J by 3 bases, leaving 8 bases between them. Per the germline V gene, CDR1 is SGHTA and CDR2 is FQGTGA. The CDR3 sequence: CASSLQGYTGELFF. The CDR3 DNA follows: TGTGCCAGCAGCTTGCAGGGTTACACCGGGGAGCTGTTTTTT.